These 27 T cell receptor beta chains originate from one sample sequenced in a study of cytomegalovirus exposure and HLA in healthy donors. Vbeta (60) and Jbeta (13) primers were used in the PCR. Data came from immunoSEQ multiplex PCR; TCRdb stores just in-frame clones and leaves some out. The sample includes approximately 150,000 clones, over 75% of them seen just once. The specimen sequenced was PBMCs. These receptors all stem from a man aged 30 to 39 in good health and CMV-seropositive.

This clone turned up a few times. V gene TRBV7-8 combines with J gene TRBJ1-2; perhaps TRBD1 as D (6 bases). CDR3 size: 13 residues. Per the germline V gene, CDR1 is SGHVS and CDR2 is FQNEAQ. The V end was cut by 1 base, the J end by 7 bases, with 10 bases between. The chain's CDR3 is CASSLVGQSGYTF. As DNA, the CDR3 is TGTGCCAGCAGCTTAGTCGGACAGTCTGGCTACACCTTC.

The V and J genes are TRBV19 and TRBJ2-2; 13 nucleotides agree with TRBD2. J lost 5 bases, V lost 5 bases, and 8 bases had no gene match. The CDR3 loop spans 17 amino acids. Germline CDR1 reads LNHDA; CDR2 reads SQIVND (reference sequence). The CDR3 DNA sequence: TGTGCCAGTAGTGTTCAGACTAGCGGGAGGTATACCGGGGAGCTGTTTTTT. Translating gives CASSVQTSGRYTGELFF.

V and J are TRBV5-4 and TRBJ1-4; weak D call: TRBD1 (5 bases). V was clipped by 0 bases and J by 2 bases, with 11 bases between them. This CDR3 region has 16 residues. CDR1 is SGHNT and CDR2 is YYREEE in the germline V gene (reference sequence). CDR3: CASSLGSRATNEKLFF. In nucleotides, the CDR3 is TGTGCCAGCAGCTTGGGGTCCAGGGCCACTAATGAAAAACTGTTTTTT.

This clone appeared once. This is likely a read error, given that the CDR3 carries no conserved phenylalanine or tryptophan at its end. The CDR3 bases are TGTGCCAGCAGTTTGACGGGGGGGCAGAACATTCAGTACCTC. Its protein is CASSLTGGQNIQYL. The rearrangement links TRBV28 to TRBJ2-4, with 8 bases matching TRBD2. Germline V gene lookup returns CDR1 MDHEN and CDR2 SYDVKM. The V segment lost 3 bases and the J segment 7 bases; nucleotides outside the gene matches: 5. The CDR3 runs 14 residues.

A note on this clone: A junction boundary mismatches the germline segment, possibly from a read error. The chain employs TRBV7-2 and TRBJ2-7, with D possibly matching TRBD1 (5 bases). CDR3 size: 14 residues. Germline-derived CDR1 and CDR2 are SGHTA and FQGNSA. DNA of the CDR3: TGTGCCAGCAGCTTAATTGACAGATCCTACGGGCAGTACTTC. It specifies CASSLIDRSYGQYF.

The chain joins TRBV7-9 to TRBJ1-1, with D perhaps TRBD1 (6 bases). This CDR3 spans 18 amino acids. The V gene's germline CDR1 is SEHNR and CDR2 FQNEAQ (reference sequence). Between the trimmed V and J ends, which lost 1 base and 4 bases, there was a span of 22 bases. CDR3 DNA: TGTGCCAGCAGCTTAGTGGGGTGGGGCGGGGGGCGCGGCACTGAAGCTTTCTTT. This translates into CASSLVGWGGGRGTEAFF.

The chain is built from TRBV15 and TRBJ2-3; perhaps TRBD2 as D (5 bases). The V end lost 6 bases, the J end lost 2 bases, and 12 bases lay between the germline ends. This CDR3 comprises 14 residues. Germline assignment: CDR1 LNHNV and CDR2 YYDKDF (reference sequence). Here the CDR3 reads CATSRGIYTDTQYF. CDR3 DNA: TGTGCCACCAGTCGAGGGATTTACACAGATACGCAGTATTTT. The full variable domain, in which reference TRBV15 and TRBJ2-3 provide the parts outside the CDR3, is DAMVIQNPRYQVTQFGKPVTLSCSQTLNHNVMYWYQQKSSQAPKLLFHYYDKDFNNEADTPDNFQSRRPNTSFCFLDIRSPGLGDTAMYLCATSRGIYTDTQYFGPGTRLTVL.

In DNA form, the CDR3 reads TGTGCCAGCAGAGGAGGGTGGAGCGGTCAGCCCCAGCATTTT. This encodes CASRGGWSGQPQHF. The gene calls are TRBV6-6 and TRBJ1-5; no definite D call. The CDR3 is 14 residues long. The V end lost 6 bases, the J end lost 6 bases, and 15 bases lay between the germline ends. Germline V lookup: CDR1 MNHNY, CDR2 SVGAGI (reference sequence).

The gene calls are TRBV28 and TRBJ1-6; weak D call: TRBD1 (5 bases). Germline CDR1 is MDHEN and CDR2 is SYDVKM. The CDR3 extends over 15 amino acids. V was cut by 3 bases and J by 9 bases, with 15 bases left in between. The CDR3 DNA reads as TGTGCCAGCAGTTTGACAGCTTTCGGCGTTTCACCCCTCCACTTT. It encodes CASSLTAFGVSPLHF. The whole variable domain, remainder taken from reference TRBV28 and TRBJ1-6, is DVKVTQSSRYLVKRTGEKVFLECVQDMDHENMFWYRQDPGLGLRLIYFSYDVKMKEKGDIPEGYSVSREKKERFSLILESASTNQTSMYLCASSLTAFGVSPLHFGNGTRLTVT.

The chain recombines TRBV6-4 with TRBJ1-1, with 7 bases that match TRBD1. Germline trimming cut 5 bases from V and 1 base from J; bases unmatched to any gene: 7. Germline CDR1 and CDR2: MRHNA and SNTAGT. There are 15 residues in the CDR3. The CDR3 DNA follows: TGTGCCAGCAGTCCCGGGACAGTATCGAACACTGAAGCTTTCTTT. Amino acid sequence: CASSPGTVSNTEAFF.

About this clone: Compared with germline, one end of the junction differs, possibly owing to a read error. V usage is TRBV6-5 and J usage is TRBJ2-4, with no clear D. The germline V gene has CDR1 MNHEY and CDR2 SVGAGI. The CDR3 length is 13 residues. CDR3 DNA sequence: TGTGCCAGCAGTCTCGACGGTAAAAACAGTCAGTACTTC. It specifies CASSLDGKNSQYF.

This rearrangement joins TRBV11-2 to TRBJ1-6, with 9 bases lining up with TRBD1. The CDR3 has 15 residues. V gave up 3 bases and J gave up 8 bases; unmatched junction bases: 5. Germline V lookup: CDR1 SGHAT, CDR2 FQNNGV. This CDR3 is CASSLSGQGDSPLHF. The DNA of the CDR3 is TGTGCCAGCAGCTTGTCGGGACAGGGTGATTCACCCCTCCACTTT.

The chain is built from TRBV30 and TRBJ1-5; D is perhaps TRBD1 (6 bases). There are 14 residues in the CDR3. CDR1 is GTSNPN, CDR2 SVGIG, per germline (reference sequence). The V and J ends lost 4 bases and 0 bases respectively, with 10 bases between them. DNA for the CDR3: TGTGCCTGGAACAGGGAGGGTAGCAATCAGCCCCAGCATTTT. Translated: CAWNREGSNQPQHF.

This chain connects TRBV5-4 to TRBJ2-3; 11 bases fit TRBD1. V dropped 0 bases and J dropped 5; count of bases not matched to a gene: 2. This CDR3 is 15 amino acids long. Germline V gene sequence: CDR1 SGHNT, CDR2 YYREEE (reference sequence). CDR3 in amino acids: CASSLAGTGGDTQYF. DNA of the CDR3: TGTGCCAGCAGCTTGGCCGGGACAGGGGGAGATACGCAGTATTTT.

V is TRBV6-6 and J is TRBJ2-7; 8 bases fit TRBD2. In germline, CDR1 is MNHNY, CDR2 SVGAGI (reference sequence). Trimming at V came to 5 bases and at J to 0 bases, leaving 6 bases not matched to a gene. CDR3 size: 15 residues. CDR3 loop: CASSPSGSHSYEQYF. The DNA for the CDR3 is TGTGCCAGCAGTCCAAGCGGGAGCCACTCCTACGAGCAGTACTTC.

As regards this clone: This sample includes further DNA sequences coding for the same CDR3. The V and J genes are TRBV7-2 and TRBJ2-1; TRBD2 agrees at 11 bases. With 5 bases clipped from V and 7 bases from J, the junction kept 4 bases outside the gene matches. The germline V gene has CDR1 SGHTA and CDR2 FQGNSA. This CDR3 spans 14 amino acids. As DNA, the CDR3 is TGTGCCAGCAGCCCTCGGACTAGCGGGAATGAGCAGTTCTTC. Its protein is CASSPRTSGNEQFF. The full variable domain, its missing parts supplied by reference TRBV7-2 and TRBJ2-1, is GAGVSQSPSNKVTEKGKDVELRCDPISGHTALYWYRQSLGQGLEFLIYFQGNSAPDKSGLPSDRFSAERTGGSVSTLTIQRTQQEDSAVYLCASSPRTSGNEQFFGPGTRLTVL.

CDR3 sequence (DNA): TGTGCCAGCAGCTTTGACTCCATGGAGACCCAGTACTTC. It codes for CASSFDSMETQYF. The chain employs TRBV11-2 and TRBJ2-5; D unresolved. Trimming removed 3 bases at V and 5 bases at J, with 10 bases between. The CDR3 totals 13 residues. Germline-derived CDR1 and CDR2 are SGHAT and FQNNGV.

This clone was found a few times. This chain connects TRBV7-7 to TRBJ2-3; 9 nucleotides align to TRBD1. V trimming: 5 bases; J trimming: 0 bases; junction bases outside the gene matches: 6. Germline-derived CDR1 and CDR2 are SSHAT and FNYEAQ (reference sequence). There are 16 residues in the CDR3. CDR3 sequence: CASSIGTGSSTDTQYF. The CDR3 DNA is TGTGCCAGCAGCATTGGGACAGGGTCGAGCACAGATACGCAGTATTTT.

V and J are TRBV4-1 and TRBJ1-6; D gene unclear. V was clipped by 0 bases and J by 9 bases, with 12 bases between them. The length of the CDR3 is 15 residues. From germline, CDR1 is MGHRA and CDR2 YSYEKL. The CDR3 bases are TGCGCCAGCAGCCAAGATCTTCCTTCCTCTTCACCCCTCCACTTT. This encodes CASSQDLPSSSPLHF.

The chain is built from TRBV29-1 and TRBJ2-6; 12 nucleotides align to TRBD1. CDR3 length: 16 amino acids. V trimming: 2 bases; J trimming: 2 bases; junction bases outside the gene matches: 1. Germline assignment: CDR1 SQVTM and CDR2 ANQGSEA. In nucleotides, the CDR3 is TGCAGCGTTGAAAGGGACAGGGGGCCTGGGGCCAACGTCCTGACTTTC. Protein: CSVERDRGPGANVLTF.

The chain recombines TRBV9 with TRBJ2-5, with TRBD1 matching 7 bases. J lost 3 bases, V lost 5 bases, and 10 bases had no gene match. The CDR3 has 15 residues. Germline V gene lookup returns CDR1 SGDLS and CDR2 YYNGEE. CDR3 sequence: CASSPTGTAKETQYF. DNA of the CDR3: TGTGCCAGCAGTCCTACCGGGACAGCCAAAGAGACCCAGTACTTC.

The V and J genes are TRBV4-3 and TRBJ2-1, with 10 nucleotides matching TRBD1. Unmatched junction bases numbered 3, after V lost 1 base and J lost 6 bases. In germline, CDR1 is LGHNA, CDR2 YSLEER. This CDR3 is built from 15 residues. The CDR3 protein is CASSQGQGAFNEQFF. The CDR3 DNA reads as TGCGCCAGCAGCCAAGGACAGGGGGCCTTCAATGAGCAGTTCTTC.

This clone was detected only a few times. DNA for the CDR3: TGTGCCAGCAGTTTATTACAGGGTGACTACACCTTC. It specifies CASSLLQGDYTF. The chain is built from TRBV28 and TRBJ1-2, with D possibly being TRBD1 (6 bases). The CDR3 spans 12 residues. V lost 1 base, J lost 10 bases, and 10 bases lay in between. The germline V gene has CDR1 MDHEN and CDR2 SYDVKM.

Worth noting for this clone: The sample holds other DNA sequences that translate to the same CDR3. The rearrangement links TRBV4-1 to TRBJ2-7, with D perhaps TRBD1 (5 bases). CDR1 MGHRA and CDR2 YSYEKL come from the germline V gene. Trimming stripped 2 bases from V and 3 bases from J, with 14 bases between. CDR3 length equals 15 residues. In DNA form, the CDR3 reads TGCGCCAGCAGCCAACCCCGCAGGGCGCGCTACGAGCAGTACTTC. Encoded protein: CASSQPRRARYEQYF.

The J gene is TRBJ2-5, the V gene TRBV6-1; 9 nucleotides match TRBD1. J lost 4 bases, V lost 6 bases, and 6 bases had no gene match. Germline CDR1 and CDR2: MNHNS and SASEGT. The CDR3 extends over 14 amino acids. The CDR3 reads CASSGQGSGETQYF. CDR3 DNA sequence: TGTGCCAGCAGCGGACAGGGGAGCGGAGAGACCCAGTACTTC.

This chain connects TRBV28 to TRBJ1-5; 8 bases align to TRBD1. V trimming: 7 bases; J trimming: 2 bases; junction bases outside the gene matches: 7. The CDR3 runs 15 residues. CDR1 and CDR2 from the germline V gene are MDHEN and SYDVKM. In DNA form, the CDR3 reads TGTGCCAGCATTCAGGGGGCGCGGGGCAATCAGCCCCAGCATTTT. Protein product: CASIQGARGNQPQHF. The whole variable domain, remainder taken from reference TRBV28 and TRBJ1-5, is DVKVTQSSRYLVKRTGEKVFLECVQDMDHENMFWYRQDPGLGLRLIYFSYDVKMKEKGDIPEGYSVSREKKERFSLILESASTNQTSMYLCASIQGARGNQPQHFGDGTRLSIL.

The gene calls are TRBV5-6 and TRBJ1-6, with D tentatively TRBD1 (6 bases). The CDR3 is made up of 13 amino acids. The germline V gene encodes CDR1 SGHDT and CDR2 YYEEEE. V was shortened by 4 bases and J by 7 bases, with 9 bases between the two germline ends. CDR3 DNA sequence: TGTGCCAGCAGCACCGGACAGAATTCACCCCTCCACTTT. Translating gives CASSTGQNSPLHF.